The 11 T cell receptor beta chains reported below all come from one sample, sequenced in a study of cytotoxic CD8 clonotypes in ibrutinib-treated CLL. Generated by immunoSEQ multiplex PCR, the TCRdb table keeps only in-frame clones and is missing some. The sample has a few hundred thousand clones; about 64% are singletons. Sequenced here: PBMCs, sampled after 36 months of ibrutinib treatment. These receptors originate from a human donor with chronic lymphocytic leukemia.

V is TRBV7-2 and J is TRBJ2-5; D might be TRBD2 (5 bases). The CDR3 is 14 amino acids. V shed 5 bases and J shed 5 bases, with 15 bases lying between them. Germline values: CDR1 SGHTA, CDR2 FQGNSA. CDR3 in DNA: TGTGCCAGCAGCCCAGGACTTTTAGGGGAGACCCAGTACTTC. Residues: CASSPGLLGETQYF.

This chain joins TRBV29-1 and TRBJ2-7; 8 nucleotides align to TRBD1. The CDR3 totals 15 residues. V dropped 5 bases and J dropped 4; count of bases not matched to a gene: 13. Germline assignment: CDR1 SQVTM and CDR2 ANQGSEA. The DNA for the CDR3 is TGCAGCGTTCAGGGGGCGAGGGAGCGGCGGTACGAGCAGTACTTC. Translating it yields CSVQGARERRYEQYF.

The chain joins TRBV10-2 to TRBJ2-7; the match to TRBD2 covers 13 bases. This CDR3 region has 19 residues. Germline V gene data show CDR1 as WSHSY and CDR2 as SAAADI. Losses at the gene ends were 5 bases for V and 0 bases for J; bases not matched to a gene: 13. CDR3 protein: CASSPWGLAGIESSYEQYF. The CDR3 region has the DNA TGCGCCAGCAGTCCGTGGGGACTAGCGGGAATCGAAAGCTCCTACGAGCAGTACTTC.

This clone was detected only once. The rearrangement links TRBV5-6 to TRBJ2-2, with 7 bases fitting TRBD1. CDR1 and CDR2 from the germline V gene are SGHDT and YYEEEE. V gave up 4 bases and J gave up 2 bases; unmatched junction bases: 2. The CDR3 totals 14 residues. The CDR3 here is CASSRDSNTGELFF. The CDR3 DNA reads TGTGCCAGCAGCCGGGACAGCAACACCGGGGAGCTGTTTTTT.

This chain links TRBV5-4 with TRBJ2-1, with D possibly called TRBD1 or TRBD2 (5 bases each). The germline CDR1 and CDR2 sequences are SGHNT and YYREEE (reference sequence). The CDR3 totals 13 residues. Trimming cost V 4 bases and J 10 bases, with 15 bases left between them. The CDR3 sequence is CASSRDPNGEQFF. The CDR3 bases are TGTGCCAGCAGCAGGGACCCGAATGGGGAGCAGTTCTTC.

This clone has a handful of counts. This chain uses TRBV9 with TRBJ2-2; the D is unclear. Trimming cost V 0 bases and J 8 bases, with 11 bases left between them. The CDR3 totals 14 residues. The germline CDR1 and CDR2 sequences are SGDLS and YYNGEE. The CDR3 sequence is CASSVGALIGELFF. CDR3 bases: TGTGCCAGCAGCGTAGGAGCTCTAATAGGGGAGCTGTTTTTT.

CDR3 amino acids: CASSRGAAIYGYTF. The CDR3 DNA sequence: TGTGCCAGCTCCCGAGGGGCGGCCATCTATGGCTACACCTTC. The V gene is TRBV6-5, the J gene TRBJ1-2; weak D call: TRBD1 (5 bases). The CDR3 sequence is 14 residues long. Trimming cost V 8 bases and J 4 bases, with 17 bases left between them. CDR1 is MNHEY and CDR2 is SVGAGI in the germline V gene.

The chain has TRBV2 and TRBJ1-1; D ambiguous. V lost 6 bases to trimming and J lost 7 bases, with 12 bases between them. In germline, CDR1 is SNHLY, CDR2 FYNNEI. This CDR3 spans 12 amino acids. The CDR3 protein is CASRRFGSEAFF. In DNA, the CDR3 is TGTGCCAGCAGGAGGTTCGGTAGTGAAGCTTTCTTT.

This chain joins TRBV6-1 and TRBJ2-7; D call uncertain. CDR3 length: 13 amino acids. Trimming pared 0 bases from V and 6 bases from J, leaving 9 bases between. Germline loops: CDR1 MNHNS, CDR2 SASEGT. The CDR3 reads CASSEAPRLEQYF. CDR3 nucleotides: TGTGCCAGCAGTGAAGCCCCTCGCCTCGAGCAGTACTTC.

Of note for this clone: At one of its ends the junction is not consistent with the germline gene, which may arise from a read error. The chain uses TRBV29-1 and TRBJ2-3, with a tentative D call TRBD1 (5 bases). Germline CDR1 SQVTM, CDR2 ANQGSEA. The CDR3 has 15 residues. The CDR3 is CSVEVVGVGTDTQYF. CDR3 bases: TGCAGCGTGGAAGTGGTAGGGGTAGGCACAGATACGCAGTATTTT.

This chain joins TRBV7-8 and TRBJ1-3; tentative D call: TRBD1 (6 bases). V dropped 3 bases and J dropped 14 bases, with 17 bases sitting between them. The CDR3 covers 13 residues. Germline values: CDR1 SGHVS, CDR2 FQNEAQ. CDR3 region: CASSLNRAGTVYF. CDR3 in DNA: TGTGCCAGCAGCTTGAACAGGGCTGGTACCGTATATTTT.